The TCR beta chain under discussion was sequenced for a study of cytomegalovirus exposure and HLA in healthy donors. About this clone: Its specificity is not known.

It was with 60 Vbeta and 13 Jbeta primers that the PCR ran. TCRdb keeps only in-frame clones here, not all; method: immunoSEQ multiplex PCR. The sample table sets out 95,000 to 150,000 clones. Notes on the study in general: Reportedly, HLA-A and HLA-B alleles of most subjects were accurately predicted from TCR beta. The authors judged a highly shared variant cluster likely a sequencing artifact.

The CDR3 length is 17 residues. Trimming pared 2 bases from V and 4 bases from J, leaving 20 bases between. The germline V gene encodes CDR1 KGHSH and CDR2 LQKENI. This sequence joins TRBV18 and TRBJ1-2; TRBD1 might be the D (6 bases). Sequenced material: PBMCs. The TCR sequence derives from a man between 18 and 29 years old in good health and CMV-seronegative. The CDR3 spells CASSPKGQQNPAYGYTF. DNA for the CDR3: TGTGCCAGCTCACCAAAGGGACAACAAAATCCGGCCTATGGCTACACCTTC. Variable domain in full (rest from reference TRBV18 and TRBJ1-2): NAGVMQNPRHLVRRRGQEARLRCSPMKGHSHVYWYRQLPEEGLKFMVYLQKENIIDESGMPKERFSAEFPKEGPSILRIQQVVRGDSAAYFCASSPKGQQNPAYGYTFGSGTRLTVV.